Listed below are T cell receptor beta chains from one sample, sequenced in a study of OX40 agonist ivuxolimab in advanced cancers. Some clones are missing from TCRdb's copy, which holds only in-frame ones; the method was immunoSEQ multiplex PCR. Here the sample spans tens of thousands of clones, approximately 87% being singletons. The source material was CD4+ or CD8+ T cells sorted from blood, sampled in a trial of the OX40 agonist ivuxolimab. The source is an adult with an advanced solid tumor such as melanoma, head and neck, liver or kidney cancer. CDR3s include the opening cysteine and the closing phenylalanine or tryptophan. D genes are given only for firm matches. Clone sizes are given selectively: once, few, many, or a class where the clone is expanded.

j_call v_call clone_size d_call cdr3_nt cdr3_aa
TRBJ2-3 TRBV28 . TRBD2 TGTGCCAGCAGTTTAGGGACTAGCGCAGATACGCAGTATTTT CASSLGTSADTQYF
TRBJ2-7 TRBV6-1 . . TGTGCCAGCAGTCGCAGGGGCCCCCTTCGCTACGAGCAGTACTTC CASSRRGPLRYEQYF
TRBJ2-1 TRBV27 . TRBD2 TGTGCCAGCAGGACTAGCGGGAGGGCCTGGAATGAGCAGTTCTTC CASRTSGRAWNEQFF
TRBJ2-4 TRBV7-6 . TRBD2 TGTGCCAGCAGCTTACCTAGCGGGAGGAGGGGGGACACCGGCATTCAGTACTTC CASSLPSGRRGDTGIQYF
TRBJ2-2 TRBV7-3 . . TGTGCCAGCAGCCTCATAGGCAGGACCCACACCGGGGAGCTGTTTTTT CASSLIGRTHTGELFF
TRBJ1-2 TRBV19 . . TGTGCCAGTAGTATTCAGCAGGGCAAGCACTATGGCTACACCTTC CASSIQQGKHYGYTF
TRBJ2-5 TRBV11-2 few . TGTGCCAGCACCAGAGGACGCGGGCGGGAAGAGACCCAGTACTTC CASTRGRGREETQYF
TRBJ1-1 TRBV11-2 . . TGTGCCAGCAGCCTTAGGGGCTTGTTAGGGGGGCGCACTGAAGCTTTCTTT CASSLRGLLGGRTEAFF
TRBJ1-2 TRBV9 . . TGTGCCAGCAGCGTAGTCGGCTCCGGTGGGGGCTACACCTTC CASSVVGSGGGYTF
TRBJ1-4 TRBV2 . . TGTGCCAGCGGCCTGTATGAAAAACTGTTTTTT CASGLYEKLFF
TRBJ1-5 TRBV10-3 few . TGTGCCATCAGTGATAAGGTCGATGGGCAGCCCCAGCATTTT CAISDKVDGQPQHF
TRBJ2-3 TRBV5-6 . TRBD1 TGTGCCAGCAGCTTGTTGTTTAGGGGGCTCGGCACAGATACGCAGTATTTT CASSLLFRGLGTDTQYF
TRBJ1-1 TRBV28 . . TGTGCCAGCAGGATAGGGGGTCCGCCTAAAACTGAAGCTTTCTTT CASRIGGPPKTEAFF
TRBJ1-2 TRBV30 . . TGTGCCTGGAGAGAGGGTGGGGGCTACACCTTC CAWREGGGYTF
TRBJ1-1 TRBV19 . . TGTGCCAGTAGTAAAGACAGGCTGAACACTGAAGCTTTCTTT CASSKDRLNTEAFF
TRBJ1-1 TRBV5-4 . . TGTGCCAGCAGCTTGGAGCCTAGAAGCGTCCTAGACACTGAAGCTTTCTTT CASSLEPRSVLDTEAFF
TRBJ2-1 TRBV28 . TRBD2 TGTGCCAGCACCACAGCCGTTGGTAGCGGGGGGCTGAATGAGCAGTTCTTC CASTTAVGSGGLNEQFF
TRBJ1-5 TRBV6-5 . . TGTGCCAGCAGTTACTCGGGGATAACCAATCAGCCCCAGCATTTT CASSYSGITNQPQHF
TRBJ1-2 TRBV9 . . TGTGCCAGCAGCGCCGCTGAGGGGTTAAAAGGCTACACCTTC CASSAAEGLKGYTF
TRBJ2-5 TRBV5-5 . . TGTGCCAGCAGCTCGGCGGGACGGGCGTCGGAGACCCAGTACTTC CASSSAGRASETQYF
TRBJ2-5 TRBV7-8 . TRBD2 TGTGCCAGCAGCTTAGATTGGGCTAGCGGGAGTTACCAAGAGACCCAGTACTTC CASSLDWASGSYQETQYF
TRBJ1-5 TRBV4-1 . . TGCGCCAGCAGCCAAGTGTTGGAGGGAAGAAATCAGCCCCAGCATTTT CASSQVLEGRNQPQHF
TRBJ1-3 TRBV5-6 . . TGTGCCAGCAGCTTTGGGTATGGAAACACCATATATTTT CASSFGYGNTIYF